Here is one T cell receptor beta chain with its context. Its antigen is undetermined. Generated by immunoSEQ multiplex PCR, the TCRdb table keeps only in-frame clones and is missing some. The sample shows about 72,000 clones, roughly 80% of them seen only once. These data come from a study of early stage breast cancer tumors. Overall study findings and caveats: In 14 of 16 patients, blood comparison separated tumor from normal breast. Commonly generated sequences made up most enriched TCRB sequences shared between patients.

The clonotype originates from a person aged 55 to 70 with breast cancer. Sequenced: blood.

DNA for the CDR3: TGTGCCAGCAGCTCCGGGACTAGCGGGAGTTACGAGCAGTACTTC. Translation gives CASSSGTSGSYEQYF. The chain is built from TRBV5-4 and TRBJ2-7; TRBD2 agrees at 14 bases. The CDR3 contains 15 residues. Germline V gives CDR1 SGHNT, CDR2 YYREEE (reference sequence). Unmatched junction bases numbered 3, after V lost 3 bases and J lost 4 bases.